These T cell receptor beta chains were read from a single sample in a study of control samples from healthy donors and cancer patients. Profiling relied on immunoSEQ multiplex PCR, and the TCRdb table lists in-frame clones only, not all of them. The table has roughly 200,000 clones, over 80% seen once; the top ten hold around 1.9%. The sample taken for sequencing was blood. The receptors come from a man aged 30 to 39 in good health. The CDR3 runs from the conserved cysteine through the conserved F or W.

j_call	v_call	cdr3_aa
TRBJ2-6	TRBV7-8	CASSPQVGHQSSGANVLTF
TRBJ2-1	TRBV3-1/TRBV3-2	CASSQVTRGAGEFF
TRBJ1-2	TRBV23-1	CASVFRRAINLVFSTGELVGYTF
TRBJ1-2	TRBV25-1	CASSEDDRIRYTF
TRBJ1-1	TRBV7-2	CASSLRTGMNTEAFF
TRBJ2-5	TRBV5-1	CASSQNTGGGEETQYF
TRBJ1-5	TRBV9	CASSVGPGGGNQPQHF
TRBJ2-7	TRBV6-5	CASRLPGQGAYEQYF
TRBJ1-5	TRBV21-1	CASSKNRRDFNQPQHF
TRBJ1-4	TRBV19	CASSFRLGGGPTNEKLFF
TRBJ2-7	TRBV4-1	CASSLGTGGLYEQYF
TRBJ1-5	TRBV4-2	CASSQDPARGGKQPQHF
TRBJ1-2	TRBV11-2	CASSLYSGDGYTF
TRBJ2-2	TRBV6-5	CASRRDPGELFF
TRBJ2-1	TRBV2	CASRAGQLYNEQFF
TRBJ1-5	TRBV27	CASSFRWEGSNSNQPQHF